This T cell receptor beta chain was identified in a study of T cell responses to AZD1222 COVID-19 vaccine listed by TCRdb under 2021. Context from the whole study: TCR sequencing covered 233 trial participants: 200 to 210 given two doses of AZD1222 and about 26 given two doses of MenACWY control vaccine. Trial participants were enrolled into age subgroups of 18-55, 56-69 and 70-plus years, which contained about 150, 28 and 57 TCR-sequenced participants, respectively.

As concerns this clone: No antigen is known for it. The input lacks base qualities; no much larger clone sits a single base away.

The time point label, read with the paper, signifies: about 28 days (+/-7) after the second vaccine dose. AZD1222 recipients given second doses at about 4 weeks or at about 12 weeks were pooled, since spike-specific TCR depth and breadth were not found to differ between the two schedules. Vaccinee samples were obtained from the UK trials COV001 and COV002, which included a single-blind randomized controlled phase 2/3 trial of AZD1222 (ChAdOx1 nCoV-19) in healthy adults. For TCRbeta chain sequencing, PBMC samples from trial participants were taken at day 0 and at day 28 after the second dose. There are 14 amino acids in the CDR3, from cysteine to phenylalanine inclusive. Solely the CDR3 DNA is kept, with 42 bases framed from the first base. Sequences SGHVS (CDR1) and FQNEAQ (CDR2) are obtained from the germline V gene. V is pared back by 5 bases and J by 0 bases, with 10 bases lying between the germline termini.

Findings and caveats that apply to the study as a whole: Most participants were white British and females outnumbered males, and the authors suggested that clonal diversity may have been underestimated. Conclusions about previously exposed vaccinees are limited, since just 5 or 6 AZD1222 recipients were seropositive for SARS-CoV-2 at baseline. Because no samples from the day 14 peak response were available, repertoires could be characterized only after the peak T cell response. Reportedly, almost half of the unique spike-specific TCRs recognized epitopes lying outside the regions that are mutated in the B.1.351 and B.1.1.7 variants. The 56-69-year group was small, and its depth increase did not reach significance, likely because of low power. Spike-specific TCR breadth and depth rose significantly after two AZD1222 doses compared with day 0 and with MenACWY recipients. Vaccine-associated CD4 TCRs spanned the whole spike protein, with dominant responses in regions 160-218 and 743-854.

The CDR3 regions of human TCRbeta chains were analyzed by immunosequencing. The published analysis was carried out like this. Repertoire TCRs were checked for matches against a reference library of SARS-CoV-2-specific TCRs that had been generated using the MIRA antigen-specificity platform. Breadth was defined as the fraction of unique TCRs that were SARS-CoV-2-associated. Depth was defined as the fraction of total T cells that were SARS-CoV-2-associated. Each spike-specific TCR was assigned to its reactive spike region and to a CD4 or CD8 class using the MIRA data. Log10-transformed breadth and depth values were compared by one-way ANOVA with Sidak's multiple comparisons tests. TCRdb mirrors the immuneACCESS table, restricted to in-frame sequences. Some clones are absent from its copies; in checked studies, under half trace to an unresolved V gene, and the reason for the others is unknown. The DNA was the basis for D and trimming; V, J and clone size are from that table. The sample has roughly 180,000 clones on record, more than 85% of them singletons. The ten largest clones take up approximately 1.7% of the sample.

The V and J segments used are TRBV7-8 and TRBJ1-1, with no reliable assignment of the D segment. The clonotype comes from an adult who received the AZD1222 COVID-19 vaccine. This sample comprised peripheral blood, obtained 28 days after the second AZD1222 dose. The nucleotide sequence is TGTGCCAGCAGCCCACTCAACATGAACACTGAAGCTTTCTTT. This translates into CASSPLNMNTEAFF.